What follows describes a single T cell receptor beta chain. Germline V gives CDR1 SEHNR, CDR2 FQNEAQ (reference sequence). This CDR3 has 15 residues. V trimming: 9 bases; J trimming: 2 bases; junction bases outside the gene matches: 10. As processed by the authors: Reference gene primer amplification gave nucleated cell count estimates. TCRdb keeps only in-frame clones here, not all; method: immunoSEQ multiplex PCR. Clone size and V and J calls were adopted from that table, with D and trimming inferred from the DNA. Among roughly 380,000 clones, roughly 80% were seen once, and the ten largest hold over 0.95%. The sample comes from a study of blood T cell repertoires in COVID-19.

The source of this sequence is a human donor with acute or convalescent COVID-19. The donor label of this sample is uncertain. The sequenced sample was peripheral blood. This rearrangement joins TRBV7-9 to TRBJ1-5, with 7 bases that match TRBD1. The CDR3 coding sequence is TGTGCCAGTAGCGGTACAGGGGCGGGCAATCAGCCCCAGCATTTT. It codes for CASSGTGAGNQPQHF.